This T cell receptor (beta chain) was sequenced during a study of T cell changes during pregnancy in multiple sclerosis. The CDR3 covers 15 residues. The V end lost 2 bases, the J end lost 6 bases, and 17 bases lay between the germline ends. CDR1 and CDR2 from the germline V gene are MRHNA and SNTAGT. Generated by immunoSEQ multiplex PCR, the TCRdb table keeps only in-frame clones and is missing some. Seen here are more than 50,000 clones, roughly 94% observed once, and the top ten hold about 2.5%. This TCR derives from a female donor with multiple sclerosis, enrolled in a pregnancy study. The chain joins TRBV6-4 to TRBJ2-7, with D possibly TRBD2 on 6 matching bases. Source: CD8+ T cells from peripheral blood mononuclear cells, taken after pregnancy. The DNA of the CDR3 is TGTGCCAGCAGTGACCCCTCGACGGGGGTATCCGAGCAGTACTTC. Amino acids: CASSDPSTGVSEQYF.